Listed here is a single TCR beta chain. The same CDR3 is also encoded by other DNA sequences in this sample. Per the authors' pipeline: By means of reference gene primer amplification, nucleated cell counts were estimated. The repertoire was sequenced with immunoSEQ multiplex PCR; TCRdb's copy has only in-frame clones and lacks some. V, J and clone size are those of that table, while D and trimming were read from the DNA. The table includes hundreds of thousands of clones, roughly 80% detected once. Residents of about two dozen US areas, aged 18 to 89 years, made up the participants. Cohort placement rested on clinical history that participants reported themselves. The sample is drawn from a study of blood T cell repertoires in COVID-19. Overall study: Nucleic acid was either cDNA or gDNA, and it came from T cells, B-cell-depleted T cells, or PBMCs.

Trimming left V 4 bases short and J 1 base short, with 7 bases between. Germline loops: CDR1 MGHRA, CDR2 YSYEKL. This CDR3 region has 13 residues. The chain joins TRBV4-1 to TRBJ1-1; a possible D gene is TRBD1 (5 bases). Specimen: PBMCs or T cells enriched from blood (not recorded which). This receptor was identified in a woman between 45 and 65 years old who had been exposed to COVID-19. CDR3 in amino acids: CASSPTGNTEAFF. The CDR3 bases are TGCGCCAGCAGCCCAACAGGGAACACTGAAGCTTTCTTT.